This TCR beta chain was sequenced for a study of blood T cell repertoires in COVID-19. Study details: COVID-19 samples, acute and convalescent, were from the United States, Italy and Spain.

Germline V gene data show CDR1 as SGHVS and CDR2 as FNYEAQ. V lost 5 bases, J lost 2 bases, and 6 bases stayed unmatched. This CDR3 is built from 15 residues. Sequencing used immunoSEQ multiplex PCR; TCRdb keeps in-frame clones, though not all of them. There are about 170,000 clones in the sample; 80% to 90% occur only once, and around 2.7% lies in the top ten. The receptor was derived from an elderly woman with COVID-19, enrolled during active disease. V is TRBV7-6 and J is TRBJ2-7; TRBD2 aligns across 10 bases. Material for sequencing was peripheral blood. The CDR3 coding sequence is TGTGCCAGCAGCCCACGGACTAGCGGCGCCTACGAGCAGTACTTC. Translating gives CASSPRTSGAYEQYF.